The sequence of this T cell receptor beta chain was determined in a study of CD4 T cells in relation to SARS-CoV-2 and coronaviruses. Overall study context: Shared crossreactive spike epitopes were mapped to their HLA restriction.

Unexposed donor CD4+ T cells date from 2011-2018, before the COVID-19 pandemic. Isolation of CD4+ T cells took place after less than 11 days in culture. This clone turned up a few times. Its antigen is undetermined. TCRdb's copy holds only in-frame clones and misses some; the assay was immunoSEQ multiplex PCR. The sample includes more than 20,000 clones, 66% of them seen just once. Looked up from germline, CDR1 is SQVTM and CDR2 is ANQGSEA. V dropped 1 base and J dropped 2 bases, with 3 bases sitting between them. The CDR3 totals 11 residues. The source of this sequence is a human donor in good health. The chain has TRBV29-1 and TRBJ2-7; D not resolved. Source material: CD4+ T cells from PBMCs, cultured in vitro. The DNA for the CDR3 is TGCAGCGTTGAAGGTACCTACGAGCAGTACTTC. Encoded protein: CSVEGTYEQYF.